This T cell receptor (beta chain) stems from a study of cytomegalovirus exposure and HLA in healthy donors. Trimming cost V 5 bases and J 2 bases, with 11 bases left between them. Per germline, CDR1 SQVTM and CDR2 ANQGSEA. CDR3 length: 13 residues. Overall study findings and caveats: Researchers counted roughly 150 TCR beta chains as cytomegalovirus-associated. A later analysis linked a missense variant in DCLRE1C to the trimming of TCR beta V and J genes.

This clone was seen only once. As yet, its antigen is unknown. The PCR had 60 Vbeta and 13 Jbeta primers. The assay was immunoSEQ multiplex PCR, and TCRdb's table has in-frame clones only and misses some. The sample contains about 130,000 clones, just over 70% of which appear only once. What was sequenced was PBMCs. V gene TRBV29-1 combines with J gene TRBJ2-3; D is perhaps TRBD2 (6 bases). The TCR was taken from a woman in her fifties or sixties in good health and CMV-seropositive. The CDR3 nucleotides read TGCAGCGTTCGGATAGCGGCCACAGATACGCAGTATTTT. It specifies CSVRIAATDTQYF.